This T cell receptor (beta chain) was identified during a study of monozygotic twins with inflammatory bowel disease. Using the 5' RACE reads, TCRdb records one entry per CDR3 protein without DNA. Here the sample table reports some 400,000 distinct CDR3 sequences. This CDR3 spans 14 amino acids. Germline V gene data show CDR1 as SGHTA and CDR2 as FQGNSA. Sequencing input: blood. V is TRBV7-2 and J is TRBJ1-5. The clonotype originates from a human donor with ulcerative colitis or Crohn's disease, or a healthy co-twin of an affected twin (not recorded which). This chain's CDR3 is CASSLNSGQKPQHF. Supplemented by reference TRBV7-2 and TRBJ1-5, the full variable domain reads GAGVSQSPSNKVTEKGKDVELRCDPISGHTALYWYRQSLGQGLEFLIYFQGNSAPDKSGLPSDRFSAERTGGSVSTLTIQRTQQEDSAVYLCASSLNSGQKPQHFGDGTRLSIL.